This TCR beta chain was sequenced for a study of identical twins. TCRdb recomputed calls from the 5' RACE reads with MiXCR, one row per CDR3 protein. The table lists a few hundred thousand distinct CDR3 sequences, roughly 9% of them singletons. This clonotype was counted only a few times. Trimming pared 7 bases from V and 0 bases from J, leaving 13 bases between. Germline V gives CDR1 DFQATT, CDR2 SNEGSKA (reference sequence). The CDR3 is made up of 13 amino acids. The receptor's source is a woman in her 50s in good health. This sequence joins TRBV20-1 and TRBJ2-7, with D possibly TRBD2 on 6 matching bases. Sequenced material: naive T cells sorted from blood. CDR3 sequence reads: CSGNSGHSYEQYF. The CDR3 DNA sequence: TGCAGTGGAAATAGCGGCCACTCCTACGAGCAGTACTTC.